The clone carrying this TCR beta chain was detected only a few times. Its specificity is unknown. The data are from a study of early T cells in non-severe SARS-CoV-2 infection. Study results and caveats: Private and CD4 specificities were missed by VDJdb matching, which favored anti-spike CD8 responses.

CDR1 is SEHNR and CDR2 is FQNEAQ in the germline V gene (reference sequence). CDR3 size: 13 residues. V shed 1 base and J shed 0 bases, with 3 bases lying between them. Attachment of unique molecular identifiers was made to individual cDNA molecules. MiXCR, applied by TCRdb to the 5' RACE reads, yields one record per CDR3 protein. This table has 25,000 to 35,000 distinct CDR3 sequences, 5.5% to 6.5% appearing once. The gene calls are TRBV7-9 and TRBJ1-1; D uncertain. The specimen sequenced was whole blood. This receptor was taken from an adult who was a healthcare worker with PCR-confirmed SARS-CoV-2 infection or an uninfected control (not recorded which). CDR3 loop: CASSLDMNTEAFF. Written as DNA, the CDR3 is TGTGCCAGCAGCTTAGATATGAACACTGAAGCTTTCTTT.